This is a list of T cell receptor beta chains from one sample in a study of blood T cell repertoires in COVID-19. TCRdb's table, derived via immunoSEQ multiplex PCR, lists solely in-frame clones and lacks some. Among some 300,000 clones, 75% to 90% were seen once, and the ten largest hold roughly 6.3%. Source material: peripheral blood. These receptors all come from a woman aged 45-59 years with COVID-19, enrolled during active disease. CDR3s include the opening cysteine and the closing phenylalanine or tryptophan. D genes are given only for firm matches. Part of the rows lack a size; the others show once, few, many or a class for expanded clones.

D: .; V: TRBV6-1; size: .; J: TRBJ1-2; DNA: TGTGCCAGCAGTGAATATACAGGGATCACGAATGGCTACACCTTC; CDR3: CASSEYTGITNGYTF
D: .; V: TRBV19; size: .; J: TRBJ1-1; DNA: TGTGCCAGTAGTATTAAGGGGCACACTGAAGCTTTCTTT; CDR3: CASSIKGHTEAFF
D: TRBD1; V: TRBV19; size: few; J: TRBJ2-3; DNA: TGTGCCAGTAGTATTGGACAGGGGGCTGCAGATACGCAGTATTTT; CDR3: CASSIGQGAADTQYF
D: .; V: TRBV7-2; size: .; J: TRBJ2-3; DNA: TGTGCCAGCAGCTTGGCAGGGGATGATTTATCTACAGATACGCAGTATTTT; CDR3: CASSLAGDDLSTDTQYF
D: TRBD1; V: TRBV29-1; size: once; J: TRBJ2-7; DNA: TGCAGCGTCGATGTAGGGGGACAGAAAAACTACGAGCAGTACTTC; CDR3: CSVDVGGQKNYEQYF
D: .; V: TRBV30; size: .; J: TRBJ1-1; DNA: TGTGCCTGGAGTGAGTCACTTGCTTTCTTT; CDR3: CAWSESLAFF
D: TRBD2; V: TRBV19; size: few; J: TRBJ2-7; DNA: TGTGCCAGTAGTCATACCGGGACTAGCGGGAGAGCCTACGAGCAGTACTTC; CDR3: CASSHTGTSGRAYEQYF
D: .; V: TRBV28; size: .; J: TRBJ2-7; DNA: TGTGCCAGCACCCTGACAGCCTCCTACGAGCAGTACTTC; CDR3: CASTLTASYEQYF
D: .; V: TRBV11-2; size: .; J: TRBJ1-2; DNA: TGTGCCAGCAGCATATCCGGAGGGCACTATGGCTACACCTTC; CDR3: CASSISGGHYGYTF
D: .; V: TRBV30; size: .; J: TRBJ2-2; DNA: TGTGCCTGGAGTGCAGGGGGGCTGAACACCGGGGAGCTGTTTTTT; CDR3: CAWSAGGLNTGELFF
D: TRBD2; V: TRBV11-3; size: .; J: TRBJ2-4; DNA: TGTGCCAGCAGCGGGGAGGCGGGAGGTTCTATTCAGTACTTC; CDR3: CASSGEAGGSIQYF
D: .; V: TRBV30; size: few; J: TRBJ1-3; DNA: TGTGCCTGGAGTGTACGGGGGAATACCATATATTTT; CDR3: CAWSVRGNTIYF
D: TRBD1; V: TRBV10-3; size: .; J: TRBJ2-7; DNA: TGTGCCAGCACTAGGTCAGGGGGCACCTACGAGCAGTACTTC; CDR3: CASTRSGGTYEQYF
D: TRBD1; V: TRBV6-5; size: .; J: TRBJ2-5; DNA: TGTGCCAGCAGTTACCGGACAGGGGAGACCCAGTACTTC; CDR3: CASSYRTGETQYF
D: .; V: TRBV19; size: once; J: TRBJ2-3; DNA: TGTGCCAGTAGTATAGGGGGCGCAGATACGCAGTATTTT; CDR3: CASSIGGADTQYF
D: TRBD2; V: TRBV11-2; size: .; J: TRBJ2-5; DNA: TGTGCCAGCAGCTTAAATAGCGGGAGTAGGAGAGAGACCCAGTACTTC; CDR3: CASSLNSGSRRETQYF
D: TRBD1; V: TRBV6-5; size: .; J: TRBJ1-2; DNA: TGTGCCAGCAGTCCGGGACAGGGGAGGAATGGCTACACCTTC; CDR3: CASSPGQGRNGYTF
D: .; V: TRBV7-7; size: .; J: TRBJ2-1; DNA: TGTGCTAGCAGCTTTTCCGGGATGGGTGAGCAGTTCTTC; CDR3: CASSFSGMGEQFF
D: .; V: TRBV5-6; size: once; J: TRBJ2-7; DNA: TGTGCCAGCATCGTCCGGGGTACCTACGAGCAGTACTTC; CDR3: CASIVRGTYEQYF
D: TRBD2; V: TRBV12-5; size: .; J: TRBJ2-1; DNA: TGTGCTAGTGGTTTGGGGCTAGCGGGAGGGCAGGTTGAGCAGTTCTTC; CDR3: CASGLGLAGGQVEQFF
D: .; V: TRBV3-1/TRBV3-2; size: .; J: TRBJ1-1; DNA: TGTGCCAGCAGCCTCGGCGGGGGTTGGACTGCTTTCTTT; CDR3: CASSLGGGWTAFF
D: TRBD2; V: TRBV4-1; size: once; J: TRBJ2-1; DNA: TGCGCCAGCAGCCGCAGCGGGAGTCCCCTAAATTGGCAGTTCTTC; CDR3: CASSRSGSPLNWQFF
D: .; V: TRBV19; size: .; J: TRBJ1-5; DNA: TGTGCCAGTAGTACGGGCCGGGGGTTGGGCCAGCCCCAGCATTTT; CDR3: CASSTGRGLGQPQHF
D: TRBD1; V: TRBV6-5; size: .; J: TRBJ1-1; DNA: TGTGCCAGCAGCCGACTCCAGGGGGGAACTGAAGCTTTCTTT; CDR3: CASSRLQGGTEAFF
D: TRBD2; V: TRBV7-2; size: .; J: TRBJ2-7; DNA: TGTGCCAGCAGCTGGGGGACTAGCGGTACCTACGAGCAGTACTTC; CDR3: CASSWGTSGTYEQYF
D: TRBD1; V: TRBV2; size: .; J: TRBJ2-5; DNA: TGTGCCAGCAGTGCGCAGGGGGCGCACATAGAGACCCAGTACTTC; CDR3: CASSAQGAHIETQYF
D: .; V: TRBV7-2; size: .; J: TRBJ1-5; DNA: TGTGCCAGCAGCTTAATCACAACAGAGCCCCAGCATTTT; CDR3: CASSLITTEPQHF
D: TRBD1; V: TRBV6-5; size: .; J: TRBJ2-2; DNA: TGTGCCAGCCGGACAGGGCGCAACACCGGGGAGCTGTTTTTT; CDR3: CASRTGRNTGELFF
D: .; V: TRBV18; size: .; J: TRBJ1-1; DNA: TGTGCCAGCACAACGGACACGCGCACTGAAGCTTTCTTT; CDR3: CASTTDTRTEAFF
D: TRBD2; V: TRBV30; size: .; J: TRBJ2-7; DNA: TGTGCCTGGAGTTACGGGAGGGGCTACGAGCAGTACTTC; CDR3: CAWSYGRGYEQYF
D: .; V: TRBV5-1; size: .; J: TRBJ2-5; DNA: TGCGCCAGCAGCCCTACCGGGGGTCGCCAAGAGACCCAGTACTTC; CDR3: CASSPTGGRQETQYF
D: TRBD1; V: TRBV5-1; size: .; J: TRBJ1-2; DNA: TGCGCCAGCAACCCGGGAGGGGGCTCGTGGGATGGCTACACCTTC; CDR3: CASNPGGGSWDGYTF
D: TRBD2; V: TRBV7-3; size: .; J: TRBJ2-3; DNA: TGTGCCAGCAGCCCCCAACCTATGGGGGAGGGCCTAAATACGCAGTATTTT; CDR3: CASSPQPMGEGLNTQYF
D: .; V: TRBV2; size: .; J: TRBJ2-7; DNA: TGTGCCAGCACCAACGATGTGGGGGGTGCCGGGGGCGAGCAGTACTTC; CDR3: CASTNDVGGAGGEQYF
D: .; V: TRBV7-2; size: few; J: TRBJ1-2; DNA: TGTGCCAGCAGCTTCGCCCTGAGGGATAACTATGGCTACACCTTC; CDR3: CASSFALRDNYGYTF
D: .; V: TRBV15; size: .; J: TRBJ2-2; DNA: TGTGCCACCAGCTTCCCTAGTATGGAGGGGCTCACCGGGGAGCTGTTTTTT; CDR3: CATSFPSMEGLTGELFF
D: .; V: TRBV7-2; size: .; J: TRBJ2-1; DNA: TGTGCCAGCAGCTTCCAGGTTTACAATGAGCAGTTCTTC; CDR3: CASSFQVYNEQFF
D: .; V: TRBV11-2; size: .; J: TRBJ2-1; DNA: TGTGCCAGCAGCTTAGTCCCGATGACAGGTTTCACCTACAATGAGCAGTTCTTC; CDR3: CASSLVPMTGFTYNEQFF
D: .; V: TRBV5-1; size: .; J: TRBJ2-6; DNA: TGCGCCAGCAGCCCCAGGGTCTCTGGGGCCAACGTCCTGACTTTC; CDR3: CASSPRVSGANVLTF
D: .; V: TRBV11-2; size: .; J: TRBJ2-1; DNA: TGTGCCAGCAGCTTAGGATTACTGAGTATGTTGCAGTTCTTC; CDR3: CASSLGLLSMLQFF